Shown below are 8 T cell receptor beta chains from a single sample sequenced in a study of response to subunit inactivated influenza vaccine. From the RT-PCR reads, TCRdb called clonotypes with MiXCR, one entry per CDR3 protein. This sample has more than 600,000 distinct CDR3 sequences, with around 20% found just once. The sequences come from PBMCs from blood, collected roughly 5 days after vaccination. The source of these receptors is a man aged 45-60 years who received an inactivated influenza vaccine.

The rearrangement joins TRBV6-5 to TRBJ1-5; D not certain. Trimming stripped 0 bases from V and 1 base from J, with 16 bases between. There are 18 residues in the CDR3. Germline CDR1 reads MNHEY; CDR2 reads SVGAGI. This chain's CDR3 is CASSYSSWALGSNQPQHF. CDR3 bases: TGTGCCAGCAGTTACTCGTCGTGGGCCTTAGGGAGCAATCAGCCCCAGCATTTT.

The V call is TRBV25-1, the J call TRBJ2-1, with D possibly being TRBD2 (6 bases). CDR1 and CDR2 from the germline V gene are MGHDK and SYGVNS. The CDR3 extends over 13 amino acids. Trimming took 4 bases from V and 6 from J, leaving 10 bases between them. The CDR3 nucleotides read TGTGCCAGCAGTGTGGGAGGTGGCAATGAGCAGTTCTTC. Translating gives CASSVGGGNEQFF.

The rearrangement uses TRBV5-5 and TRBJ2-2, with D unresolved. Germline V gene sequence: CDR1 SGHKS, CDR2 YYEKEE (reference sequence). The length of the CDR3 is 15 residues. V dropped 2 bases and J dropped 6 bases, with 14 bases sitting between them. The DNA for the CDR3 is TGTGCCAGCAGCTTTGGACGGCCGATGGCCGGGGAGCTGTTTTTT. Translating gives CASSFGRPMAGELFF.

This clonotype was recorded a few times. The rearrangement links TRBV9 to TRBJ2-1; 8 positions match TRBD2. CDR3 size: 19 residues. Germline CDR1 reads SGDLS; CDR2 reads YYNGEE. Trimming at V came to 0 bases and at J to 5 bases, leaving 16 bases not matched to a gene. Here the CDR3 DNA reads TGTGCCAGCAGCGTAGTGGGTACCCTACGGGAGGGCCCCAACAATGAGCAGTTCTTC. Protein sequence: CASSVVGTLREGPNNEQFF.

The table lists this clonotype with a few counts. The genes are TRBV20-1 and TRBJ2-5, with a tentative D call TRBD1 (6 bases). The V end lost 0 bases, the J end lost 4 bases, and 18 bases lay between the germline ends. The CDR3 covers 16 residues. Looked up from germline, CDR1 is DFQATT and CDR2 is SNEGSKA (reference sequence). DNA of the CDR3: TGCAGTGCTAGAGATAGGGCCAGGGGTCGAGCAGAGACCCAGTACTTC. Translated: CSARDRARGRAETQYF.

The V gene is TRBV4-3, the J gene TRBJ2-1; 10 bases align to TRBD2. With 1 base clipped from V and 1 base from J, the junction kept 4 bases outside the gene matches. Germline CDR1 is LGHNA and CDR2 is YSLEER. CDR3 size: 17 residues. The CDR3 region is CASSQAAGGMSYNEQFF. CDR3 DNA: TGCGCCAGCAGCCAAGCAGCGGGAGGGATGTCCTACAATGAGCAGTTCTTC.

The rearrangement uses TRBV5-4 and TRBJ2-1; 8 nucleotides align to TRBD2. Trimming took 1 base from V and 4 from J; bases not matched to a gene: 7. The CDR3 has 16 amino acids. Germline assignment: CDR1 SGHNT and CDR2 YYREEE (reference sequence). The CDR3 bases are TGTGCCAGCAGCTTGACGGTAACTAGCGGTTACAATGAGCAGTTCTTC. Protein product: CASSLTVTSGYNEQFF.

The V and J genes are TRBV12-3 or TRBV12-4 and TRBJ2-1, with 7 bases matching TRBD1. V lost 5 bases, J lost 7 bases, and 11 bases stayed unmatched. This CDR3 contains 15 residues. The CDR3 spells CASSNSLTGANEQFF. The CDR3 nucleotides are TGTGCCAGCAGTAACTCGCTTACAGGGGCGAATGAGCAGTTCTTC.